This is a list of T cell receptor beta chains from one sample in a study of control samples from healthy donors and cancer patients. Profiling relied on immunoSEQ multiplex PCR, and the TCRdb table lists in-frame clones only, not all of them. The sample lists about 170,000 clones, approximately 94% occurring once. The sample was blood. The receptors stem from a woman aged 18-35 years in good health. Each CDR3 is given with its conserved first and last residue. The D gene is left open where the match is weak. Clone size is not always given. Where it is, it says once, few, many or a class for expanded clones.

D,J,V,size,CDR3,DNA
TRBD1,TRBJ2-3,TRBV6-5,.,CASGRTGMDTQYF,TGTGCCAGCGGAAGGACAGGGATGGATACGCAGTATTTT
.,TRBJ1-5,TRBV2,.,CASIEGPGGPQHF,TGTGCCAGCATTGAAGGACCCGGGGGGCCCCAGCATTTT
.,TRBJ1-1,TRBV6-2/TRBV6-3,.,CASSFGLVNTEAFF,TGTGCCAGCAGCTTCGGACTGGTGAACACTGAAGCTTTCTTT
TRBD1,TRBJ1-5,TRBV5-8,.,CASSFGTVGQPQHF,TGTGCCAGCAGCTTCGGGACAGTGGGGCAGCCCCAGCATTTT
.,TRBJ2-2,TRBV7-6,.,CASSLDLTGELFF,TGTGCCAGCAGCTTAGACCTGACCGGGGAGCTGTTTTTT
.,TRBJ1-6,TRBV25-1,.,CASSRGLGNSPLHF,TGTGCCAGCAGTCGAGGGTTGGGGAATTCACCCCTCCACTTT
.,TRBJ1-1,TRBV6-1,.,CASSETWTVTMNTEAFF,TGTGCCAGCAGTGAGACCTGGACGGTTACTATGAACACTGAAGCTTTCTTT
.,TRBJ2-3,TRBV19,once,CASSIDGRSTDTQYF,TGTGCCAGTAGTATAGACGGCAGGAGCACAGATACGCAGTATTTT
.,TRBJ2-7,TRBV7-2,.,CASSLLRDPSYEQYF,TGTGCCAGCAGCTTACTGAGGGACCCGTCCTACGAGCAGTACTTC
.,TRBJ1-2,TRBV9,.,CASSVVEGGGYTF,TGTGCCAGCAGCGTAGTTGAGGGCGGCGGCTACACCTTC
TRBD1,TRBJ1-5,TRBV6-5,.,CASSQTGGNQPQHF,TGTGCCAGCAGTCAGACAGGGGGCAATCAGCCCCAGCATTTT
.,TRBJ1-4,TRBV7-9,.,CASSLGTATNEKLFF,TGTGCCAGCAGCTTAGGGACAGCAACTAATGAAAAACTGTTTTTT
.,TRBJ1-2,TRBV6-1,.,CASSELNDRAYGYTF,TGTGCCAGCAGTGAACTCAACGACCGTGCCTATGGCTACACCTTC